What follows are 29 T cell receptor beta chains derived from one specimen sequenced in a study of shared clonotypes between healthy human individuals. Libraries were prepared by immunoSEQ multiplex PCR; TCRdb keeps only in-frame clonotypes and omits some of them. The data contain a few million clones, about 92% of them seen just once; the ten biggest clones take up roughly 0.36%. Input material: naive CD4+ T cells from PBMCs. As for subset: CD45RA+ positively selected. Receptors were obtained from a young man in good health. Some clones in this sample may be carry-over from other donors' samples.

This clone has only one observation. The J gene is TRBJ1-1, the V gene TRBV4-3; unclear D gene. The ends were cut back, 0 bases at V and 4 bases at J, with 9 bases in the middle. CDR1 is LGHNA and CDR2 is YSLEER in the germline V gene. The CDR3 is 14 amino acids. Here the CDR3 DNA reads TGCGCCAGCAGCCAAGAGGTAGGGCTCACTGAAGCTTTCTTT. It is translated as CASSQEVGLTEAFF.

Here the CDR3 reads CASSQNLDRGNTEAFF. The CDR3 bases are TGTGCCAGCTCTCAGAACCTTGACAGGGGGAACACTGAAGCTTTCTTT. This chain connects TRBV18 to TRBJ1-1; 8 bases are shared with TRBD1. Germline V lookup: CDR1 KGHSH, CDR2 LQKENI. V gave up 6 bases and J gave up 1 base; unmatched junction bases: 10. The CDR3 spans 16 residues.

The chain joins TRBV4-1 to TRBJ2-6, with a weak D call TRBD2 (6 bases). Trimming took 0 bases from V and 1 from J, leaving 16 bases between them. The CDR3 has 19 amino acids. Germline V gene sequence: CDR1 MGHRA, CDR2 YSYEKL. CDR3: CASSQDMGGGPSGANVLTF. The DNA for the CDR3 is TGCGCCAGCAGCCAAGATATGGGGGGAGGCCCTTCTGGGGCCAACGTCCTGACTTTC.

J is TRBJ1-2 and V is TRBV25-1; no definite D call. V lost 4 bases to trimming and J lost 2 bases, with 5 bases between them. CDR3 size: 12 residues. Per the germline V gene, CDR1 is MGHDK and CDR2 is SYGVNS. CDR3 loop: CASSGSNYGYTF. The CDR3 DNA reads as TGTGCCAGCAGTGGCAGCAACTATGGCTACACCTTC.

The V call is TRBV7-9, the J call TRBJ1-1; D uncertain. Germline V gene lookup returns CDR1 SEHNR and CDR2 FQNEAQ (reference sequence). Trimming pared 6 bases from V and 0 bases from J, leaving 14 bases between. This CDR3 region has 15 residues. The CDR3 loop is CASRVVPSLNTEAFF. CDR3 DNA sequence: TGTGCCAGCAGAGTCGTCCCATCTCTGAACACTGAAGCTTTCTTT.

As concerns this clone: The sample carries other DNA sequences with the same CDR3. The chain has TRBV6-1 and TRBJ1-3, with no clear D. Trimming pared 6 bases from V and 3 bases from J, leaving 6 bases between. Germline V CDR1 and CDR2: MNHNS, SASEGT. The CDR3 length is 12 residues. The CDR3 DNA reads as TGTGCCAGCAGGGCGAGTGGAAACACCATATATTTT. Translating it yields CASRASGNTIYF.

This clone was recorded a few times. The rearrangement uses TRBV28 and TRBJ1-1; D unclear. The germline V and J ends were trimmed by 6 bases and 1 base, with 12 bases remaining between them. This CDR3 is 14 amino acids long. Germline V gene data show CDR1 as MDHEN and CDR2 as SYDVKM. This CDR3 reads CASRGTWENTEAFF. The CDR3 nucleotides are TGTGCCAGCAGGGGAACTTGGGAGAACACTGAAGCTTTCTTT.

CDR3 loop: CASSQGLGRHYEQYF. CDR3 nucleotides: TGTGCCAGCAGCCAGGGGTTGGGGAGACACTACGAGCAGTACTTC. This chain uses TRBV11-3 with TRBJ2-7; maybe TRBD1 (6 bases). CDR1 is SGHNT and CDR2 is YENEEA in the germline V gene. The V gene lost 5 bases and the J gene lost 3 bases, with 17 bases spanning the gap. This CDR3 has 15 residues.

CDR3 in DNA: TGCGCCAGCAGCGATGACCGGTGGGACAGGGGTCCCGCTGAGCAGTTCTTC. Its translation is CASSDDRWDRGPAEQFF. The chain carries TRBV4-1 and TRBJ2-1, with TRBD1 identical over 10 bases. CDR1 is MGHRA, CDR2 YSYEKL, per germline. This CDR3 contains 17 residues. V trimming: 5 bases; J trimming: 9 bases; junction bases outside the gene matches: 16.

The chain is built from TRBV7-9 and TRBJ2-2; D call uncertain. The CDR3 runs 14 residues. The germline V gene encodes CDR1 SEHNR and CDR2 FQNEAQ (reference sequence). Trimming removed 0 bases at V and 6 bases at J, with 8 bases between. Here the CDR3 reads CASSLAYPSGELFF. CDR3 nucleotide sequence: TGTGCCAGCAGCTTAGCCTACCCATCCGGGGAGCTGTTTTTT.

V and J are TRBV30 and TRBJ1-2, with 7 bases matching TRBD1. V was clipped by 0 bases and J by 5 bases; unmatched bases: 6. CDR1 is GTSNPN and CDR2 is SVGIG in the germline V gene (reference sequence). The CDR3 has 14 amino acids. The CDR3 DNA reads as TGTGCCTGGAGTGTACACCAGGGGGATTATGGCTACACCTTC. Amino acid sequence: CAWSVHQGDYGYTF.

The chain combines TRBV19 with TRBJ2-1, with 8 bases aligning to TRBD1. V lost 6 bases to trimming and J lost 1 base; unmatched junction nucleotides: 5. Germline assignment: CDR1 LNHDA and CDR2 SQIVND (reference sequence). This CDR3 has 15 residues. CDR3 loop: CASRLGDRSYNEQFF. The CDR3 DNA reads TGTGCCAGTAGACTCGGGGACAGGTCCTACAATGAGCAGTTCTTC. The full variable domain, with the rest looked up from reference TRBV19 and TRBJ2-1, is DGGITQSPKYLFRKEGQNVTLSCEQNLNHDAMYWYRQDPGQGLRLIYYSQIVNDFQKGDIAEGYSVSREKKESFPLTVTSAQKNPTAFYLCASRLGDRSYNEQFFGPGTRLTVL.

On this clone itself: The sample has other DNA sequences that encode this CDR3 too. The genes are TRBV28 and TRBJ1-5; D is uncertain. The germline V gene has CDR1 MDHEN and CDR2 SYDVKM. V lost 1 base and J 2 bases, leaving 3 bases between the germline ends. The CDR3 is 13 residues long. The chain's CDR3 is CASSLSGNQPQHF. In DNA, the CDR3 is TGTGCCAGCAGTTTATCGGGCAATCAGCCCCAGCATTTT.

CDR3 in amino acids: CASRYRSGNYEQYF. Written as DNA, the CDR3 is TGTGCCAGCAGGTATCGGAGCGGGAACTACGAGCAGTACTTC. The V call is TRBV27, the J call TRBJ2-7; 7 nucleotides line up with TRBD2. This CDR3 is built from 14 residues. Germline CDR1 is MNHEY and CDR2 is SMNVEV (reference sequence). J gave up 3 bases and V 6 bases, and 8 bases lay outside the gene matches.

The chain recombines TRBV30 with TRBJ1-4; D remains unclear. Trimming pared 2 bases from V and 7 bases from J, leaving 11 bases between. The CDR3 spans 13 residues. The germline V gene encodes CDR1 GTSNPN and CDR2 SVGIG (reference sequence). CDR3 in amino acids: CAWSYQAGEKLFF. As DNA, the CDR3 is TGTGCCTGGAGTTACCAGGCGGGTGAAAAACTGTTTTTT.

The chain has TRBV25-1 and TRBJ1-1, with a tentative D call TRBD1 (6 bases). The CDR3 contains 15 residues. V lost 6 bases and J lost 1, with 15 bases in between. The germline V gene encodes CDR1 MGHDK and CDR2 SYGVNS. CDR3: CASSDPRGGNTEAFF. CDR3 bases: TGTGCCAGCAGCGACCCGAGAGGGGGGAACACTGAAGCTTTCTTT. Supplemented by reference TRBV25-1 and TRBJ1-1, the full variable domain reads EADIYQTPRYLVIGTGKKITLECSQTMGHDKMYWYQQDPGMELHLIHYSYGVNSTEKGDLSSESTVSRIRTEHFPLTLESARPSHTSQYLCASSDPRGGNTEAFFGQGTRLTVV.

This chain joins TRBV19 and TRBJ1-1; a possible D gene is TRBD1 (6 bases). The V gene's germline CDR1 is LNHDA and CDR2 SQIVND (reference sequence). This CDR3 comprises 17 residues. V was pared by 6 bases and J by 0 bases, with 20 bases between. The CDR3: CASRQQGANVMNTEAFF. CDR3 bases: TGTGCCAGTAGGCAACAGGGCGCCAACGTCATGAACACTGAAGCTTTCTTT.

Details on this clone: At one end, the junction sequence differs from germline, possibly due to a read error. The chain is built from TRBV29-1 and TRBJ2-4, with a tentative D call TRBD1 (7 bases). The V gene's germline CDR1 is SQVTM and CDR2 ANQGSEA. The CDR3 has 13 amino acids. The CDR3 loop is CSARGTAQNIQYF. The DNA of the CDR3 is TGCAGCGCCCGCGGGACAGCCCAAAACATTCAGTACTTC. Full variable domain (remainder filled in from reference TRBV29-1 and TRBJ2-4): SAVISQKPSRDICQRGTSLTIQCQVDSQVTMMFWYRQQPGQSLTLIATANQGSEATYESGFVIDKFPISRPNLTFSTLTVSNMSPEDSSIYLCSARGTAQNIQYFGAGTRLSVL.

In its sample, this clone was seen a few times. Other DNA sequences in this specimen translate into the identical CDR3. The V gene is TRBV9, the J gene TRBJ1-2; D is ambiguous. Germline CDR1 is SGDLS and CDR2 is YYNGEE. This CDR3 comprises 11 residues. V lost 0 bases to trimming and J lost 5 bases, with 2 bases between them. The CDR3 coding sequence is TGTGCCAGCAGCGTAGGGTATGGCTACACCTTC. Protein sequence: CASSVGYGYTF.

As for this clone: The identical CDR3 is also encoded by other nucleotide sequences in the sample. The rearrangement links TRBV5-1 to TRBJ1-5; maybe TRBD1 (5 bases). CDR1 is SGHRS and CDR2 is YFSETQ in the germline V gene. V shed 0 bases and J shed 4 bases, with 11 bases lying between them. This CDR3 contains 15 residues. The DNA for the CDR3 is TGCGCCAGCAGCTTGGCGGGGGTCGGGAATCAGCCCCAGCATTTT. It yields the protein CASSLAGVGNQPQHF.

The V call is TRBV6-6, the J call TRBJ2-1, with a possible D match to TRBD2 (6 bases). Trimming left V 6 bases short and J 0 bases short, with 15 bases between. The germline CDR1 and CDR2 sequences are MNHNY and SVGAGI (reference sequence). The CDR3 consists of 16 residues. CDR3: CASSPSGPLSYNEQFF. The CDR3 DNA reads TGTGCCAGCAGCCCGAGCGGGCCCCTCTCCTACAATGAGCAGTTCTTC.

This rearrangement joins TRBV28 to TRBJ2-7; a possible D gene is TRBD1 (6 bases). This CDR3 comprises 14 residues. Germline V gene sequence: CDR1 MDHEN, CDR2 SYDVKM. With 2 bases removed from V and 4 bases from J, the gap between germline ends came to 12 bases. The CDR3 loop is CASSLTGLIYEQYF. For the CDR3, the DNA is TGTGCCAGCAGTTTAACAGGGCTCATATACGAGCAGTACTTC.

The chain is built from TRBV28 and TRBJ1-1, with D perhaps matching TRBD1 (6 bases). CDR3 length: 17 amino acids. Trimming took 7 bases from V and 0 from J, leaving 21 bases between them. Germline CDR1 reads MDHEN; CDR2 reads SYDVKM. The CDR3 sequence is CASTPRGVLGLNTEAFF. Here the CDR3 DNA reads TGTGCCAGCACCCCAAGGGGGGTTTTGGGGCTGAACACTGAAGCTTTCTTT.

This chain uses TRBV5-5 with TRBJ2-7; 9 bases agree with TRBD2. The CDR3 loop spans 15 amino acids. Trimming took 3 bases from V and 6 from J; bases not matched to a gene: 10. Germline CDR1 reads SGHKS; CDR2 reads YYEKEE (reference sequence). CDR3 bases: TGTGCCAGCAGCTGGGCGGCGGGAGGGCCCAGCGAGCAGTACTTC. It yields the protein CASSWAAGGPSEQYF.

This rearrangement joins TRBV11-3 to TRBJ2-3; 9 bases fit TRBD1. With 4 bases clipped from V and 5 bases from J, the junction kept 10 bases outside the gene matches. Per the germline V gene, CDR1 is SGHNT and CDR2 is YENEEA. The CDR3 loop spans 16 amino acids. The CDR3 sequence is CASSSGPGQGRDTQYF. The CDR3 DNA sequence: TGTGCCAGCAGCTCAGGTCCGGGACAGGGTAGAGATACGCAGTATTTT. The variable domain in full, with the rest retrieved from reference TRBV11-3 and TRBJ2-3, is EAGVVQSPRYKIIEKKQPVAFWCNPISGHNTLYWYLQNLGQGPELLIRYENEEAVDDSQLPKDRFSAERLKGVDSTLKIQPAELGDSAVYLCASSSGPGQGRDTQYFGPGTRLTVL.

This clone was seen only once. The chain combines TRBV4-2 with TRBJ1-2; no firm D call. This CDR3 has 13 residues. Germline assignment: CDR1 LGHNA and CDR2 YNFKEQ. The V end was cut by 0 bases, the J end by 8 bases, with 10 bases between. CDR3 nucleotides: TGTGCCAGCAGCCAAGATCTTCTTGGGGGCTACACCTTC. Its protein is CASSQDLLGGYTF.

This CDR3 is CASGSTDFLAKNIQYF. In DNA, the CDR3 is TGTGCCAGCGGTTCAACTGATTTCCTAGCCAAAAACATTCAGTACTTC. The chain uses TRBV6-5 and TRBJ2-4, with D hard to call. Trimming took off 8 bases at V and 0 bases at J, with 17 bases between the two ends. Germline V gene data show CDR1 as MNHEY and CDR2 as SVGAGI. The CDR3 covers 16 residues.

The rearrangement joins TRBV4-2 to TRBJ1-1; D remains unclear. The V gene's germline CDR1 is LGHNA and CDR2 YNFKEQ. Trimming shortened V by 1 base and J by 8 bases, and 11 bases separated the two germline ends. The CDR3 length is 13 residues. The CDR3 sequence: CASSQVHVGEAFF. The DNA for the CDR3 is TGTGCCAGCAGCCAAGTTCACGTCGGGGAAGCTTTCTTT.

The chain uses TRBV7-6 and TRBJ2-1; D ambiguous. The V and J ends lost 5 bases and 6 bases respectively, with 11 bases between them. The CDR3 spans 13 residues. Germline V lookup: CDR1 SGHVS, CDR2 FNYEAQ. The CDR3 DNA reads as TGTGCCAGCAGCCCAATCTTAGGCAATGAGCAGTTCTTC. Translation: CASSPILGNEQFF.